Shown below are 3 T cell receptor beta chains from a single sample sequenced in a study of blood T cell repertoires in COVID-19. Only in-frame clones appear in the TCRdb table, and some are missing; sequencing was by immunoSEQ multiplex PCR. The sample carries tens of thousands of clones, around 83% recorded once. Sequenced material: peripheral blood. Every receptor here comes from a man in his thirties or forties with COVID-19, enrolled during active disease.

The chain combines TRBV28 with TRBJ2-1, with 9 bases fitting TRBD1. The CDR3 has 18 residues. The V and J ends lost 3 bases and 8 bases, in that order; junction bases with no gene match: 17. Per germline, CDR1 MDHEN and CDR2 SYDVKM. For the CDR3, the DNA is TGTGCCAGCAGTTTGGGGACAGGGCGCAGTAGTAAGGGGGATGAGCAGTTCTTC. This codes for CASSLGTGRSSKGDEQFF.

This chain uses TRBV5-6 with TRBJ2-1, with a weak D call TRBD2 (7 bases). The CDR3 loop spans 16 amino acids. Trimming shortened V by 4 bases and J by 7 bases, and 21 bases separated the two germline ends. CDR1 and CDR2 (germline): SGHDT, YYEEEE. CDR3 region: CASSPLTRGGMNEQFF. The DNA of the CDR3 is TGTGCCAGCAGCCCGTTGACTAGGGGGGGAATGAATGAGCAGTTCTTC.

The chain uses TRBV27 and TRBJ2-2; D perhaps matches TRBD2 (6 bases). Trimming left V 9 bases short and J 7 bases short, with 15 bases between. This CDR3 region has 13 residues. Germline CDR1 reads MNHEY; CDR2 reads SMNVEV (reference sequence). CDR3 in amino acids: CARINVGGGELFF. The CDR3 DNA is TGTGCCAGGATAAATGTGGGGGGCGGGGAGCTGTTTTTT.